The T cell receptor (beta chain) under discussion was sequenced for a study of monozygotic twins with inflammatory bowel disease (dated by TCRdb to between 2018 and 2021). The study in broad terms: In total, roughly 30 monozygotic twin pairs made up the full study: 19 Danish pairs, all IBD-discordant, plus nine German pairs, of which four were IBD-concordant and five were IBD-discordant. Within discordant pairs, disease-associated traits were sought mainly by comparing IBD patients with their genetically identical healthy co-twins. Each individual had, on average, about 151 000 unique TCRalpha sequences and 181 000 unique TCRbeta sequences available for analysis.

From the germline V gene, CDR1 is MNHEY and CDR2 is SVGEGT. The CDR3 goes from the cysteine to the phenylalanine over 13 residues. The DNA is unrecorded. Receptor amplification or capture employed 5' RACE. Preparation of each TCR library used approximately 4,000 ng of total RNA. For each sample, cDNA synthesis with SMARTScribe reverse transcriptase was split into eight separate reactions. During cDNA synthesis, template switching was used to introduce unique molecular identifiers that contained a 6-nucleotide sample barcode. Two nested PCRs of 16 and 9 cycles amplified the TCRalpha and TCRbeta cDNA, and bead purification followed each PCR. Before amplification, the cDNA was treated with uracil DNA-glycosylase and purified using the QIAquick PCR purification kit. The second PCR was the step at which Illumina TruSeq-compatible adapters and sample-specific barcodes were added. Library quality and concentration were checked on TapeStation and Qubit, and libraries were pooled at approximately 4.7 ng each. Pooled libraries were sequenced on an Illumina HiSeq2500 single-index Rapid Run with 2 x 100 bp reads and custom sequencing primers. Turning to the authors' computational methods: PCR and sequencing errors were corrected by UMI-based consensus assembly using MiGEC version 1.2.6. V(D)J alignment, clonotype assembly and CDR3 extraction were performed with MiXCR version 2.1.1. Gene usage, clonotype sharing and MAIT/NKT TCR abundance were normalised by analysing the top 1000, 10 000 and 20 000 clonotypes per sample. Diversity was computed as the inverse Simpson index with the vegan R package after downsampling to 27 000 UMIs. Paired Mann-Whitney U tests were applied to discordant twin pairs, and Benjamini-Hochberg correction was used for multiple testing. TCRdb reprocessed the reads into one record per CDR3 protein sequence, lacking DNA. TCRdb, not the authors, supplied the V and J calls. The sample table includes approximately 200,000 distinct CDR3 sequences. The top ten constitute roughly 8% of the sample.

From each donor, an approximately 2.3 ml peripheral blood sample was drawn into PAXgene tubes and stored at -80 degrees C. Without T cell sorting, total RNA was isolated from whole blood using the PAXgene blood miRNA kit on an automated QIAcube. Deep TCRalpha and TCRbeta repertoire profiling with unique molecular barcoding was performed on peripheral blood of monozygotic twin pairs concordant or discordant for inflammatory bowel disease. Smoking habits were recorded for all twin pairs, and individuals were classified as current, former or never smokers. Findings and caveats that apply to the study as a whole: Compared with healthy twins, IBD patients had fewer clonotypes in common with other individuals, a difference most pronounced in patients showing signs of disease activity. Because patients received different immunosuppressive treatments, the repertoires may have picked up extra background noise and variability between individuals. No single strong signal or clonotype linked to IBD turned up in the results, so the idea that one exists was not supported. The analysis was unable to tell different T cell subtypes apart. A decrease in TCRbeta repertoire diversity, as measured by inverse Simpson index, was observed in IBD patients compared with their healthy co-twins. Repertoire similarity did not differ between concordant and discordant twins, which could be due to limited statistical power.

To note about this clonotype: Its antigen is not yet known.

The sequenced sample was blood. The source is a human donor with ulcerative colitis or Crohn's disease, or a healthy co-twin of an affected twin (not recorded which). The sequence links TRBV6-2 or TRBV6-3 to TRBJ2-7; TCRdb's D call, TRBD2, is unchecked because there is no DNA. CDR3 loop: CASGRDLTTEQYF.